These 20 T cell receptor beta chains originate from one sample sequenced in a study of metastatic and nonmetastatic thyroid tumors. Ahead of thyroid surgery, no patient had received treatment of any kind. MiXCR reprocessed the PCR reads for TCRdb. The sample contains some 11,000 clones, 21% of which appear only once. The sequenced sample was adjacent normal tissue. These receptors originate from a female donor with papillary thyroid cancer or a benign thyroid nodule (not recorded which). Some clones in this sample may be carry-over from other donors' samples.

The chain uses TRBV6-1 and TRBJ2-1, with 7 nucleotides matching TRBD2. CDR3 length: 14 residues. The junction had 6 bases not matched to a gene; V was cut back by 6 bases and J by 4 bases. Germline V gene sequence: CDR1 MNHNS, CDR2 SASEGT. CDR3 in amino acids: CASSSGKDYNEQFF. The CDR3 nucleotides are TGTGCCAGCAGCAGCGGGAAGGATTACAATGAGCAGTTCTTC.

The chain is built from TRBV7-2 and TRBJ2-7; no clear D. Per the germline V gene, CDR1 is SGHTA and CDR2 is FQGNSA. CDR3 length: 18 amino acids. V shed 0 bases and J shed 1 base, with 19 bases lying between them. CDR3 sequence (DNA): TGTGCCAGCAGCTTAGCGCTTTCTAGGCAAGAAATATCCTACGAGCAGTACTTC. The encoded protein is CASSLALSRQEISYEQYF. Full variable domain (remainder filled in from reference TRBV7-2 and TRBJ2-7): GAGVSQSPSNKVTEKGKDVELRCDPISGHTALYWYRQSLGQGLEFLIYFQGNSAPDKSGLPSDRFSAERTGGSVSTLTIQRTQQEDSAVYLCASSLALSRQEISYEQYFGPGTRLTVT.

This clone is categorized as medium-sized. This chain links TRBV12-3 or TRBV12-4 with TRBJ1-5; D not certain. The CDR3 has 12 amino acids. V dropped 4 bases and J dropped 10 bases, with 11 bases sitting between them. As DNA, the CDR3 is TGTGCCAGCAGTTCCCCGGTTGGACCCCAGCATTTT. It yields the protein CASSSPVGPQHF.

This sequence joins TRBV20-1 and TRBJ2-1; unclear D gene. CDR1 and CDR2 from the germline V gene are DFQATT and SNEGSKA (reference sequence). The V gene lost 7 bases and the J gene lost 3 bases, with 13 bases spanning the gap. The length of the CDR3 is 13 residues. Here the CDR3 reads CSGETANYNEQFF. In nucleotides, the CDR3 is TGCAGTGGCGAGACTGCAAACTACAATGAGCAGTTCTTC.

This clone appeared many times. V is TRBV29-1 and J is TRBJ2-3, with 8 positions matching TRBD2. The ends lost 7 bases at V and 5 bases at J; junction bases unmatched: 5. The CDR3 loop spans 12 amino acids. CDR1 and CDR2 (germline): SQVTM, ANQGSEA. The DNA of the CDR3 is TGCAGCGAGCGGGAGCAGGGAGATACGCAGTATTTT. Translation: CSEREQGDTQYF.

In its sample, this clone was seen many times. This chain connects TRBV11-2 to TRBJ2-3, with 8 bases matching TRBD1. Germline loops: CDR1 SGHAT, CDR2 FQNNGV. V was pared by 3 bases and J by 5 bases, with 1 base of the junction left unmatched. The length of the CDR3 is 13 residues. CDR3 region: CASSFRGRDTQYF. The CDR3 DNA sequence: TGTGCCAGCAGCTTCAGGGGGCGAGATACGCAGTATTTT.

CDR3 protein: CSAGRRDVSNQPQHF. Here the CDR3 DNA reads TGCAGTGCTGGTCGCCGGGACGTTAGCAATCAGCCCCAGCATTTT. The genes are TRBV20-1 and TRBJ1-5; tentatively, D is TRBD1 (5 bases). The CDR3 covers 15 residues. Deletions cut 5 bases from V and 0 bases from J, with 14 bases between. Germline values: CDR1 DFQATT, CDR2 SNEGSKA (reference sequence).

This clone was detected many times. This CDR3 is CASSVEAGGRGTEAFF. Here the CDR3 DNA reads TGTGCCAGCAGCGTAGAGGCAGGGGGGCGTGGCACTGAAGCTTTCTTT. V usage is TRBV9 and J usage is TRBJ1-1; 7 bases align to TRBD1. The V gene end was trimmed by 0 bases and the J gene end by 4 bases; junction bases not matched to a gene: 9. Germline assignment: CDR1 SGDLS and CDR2 YYNGEE. The CDR3 runs to 16 residues.

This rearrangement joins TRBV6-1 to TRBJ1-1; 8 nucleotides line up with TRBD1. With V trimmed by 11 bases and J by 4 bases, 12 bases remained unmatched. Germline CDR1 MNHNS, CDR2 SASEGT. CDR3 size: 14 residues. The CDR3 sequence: CAASGQALATEAFF. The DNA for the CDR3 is TGTGCCGCCTCGGGACAGGCCTTGGCCACTGAAGCTTTCTTT.

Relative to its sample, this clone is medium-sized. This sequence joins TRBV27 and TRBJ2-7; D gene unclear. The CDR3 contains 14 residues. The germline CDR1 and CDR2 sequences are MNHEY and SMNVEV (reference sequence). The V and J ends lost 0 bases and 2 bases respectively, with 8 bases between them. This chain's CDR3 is CASSLSGSAYEQYF. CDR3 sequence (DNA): TGTGCCAGCAGTTTATCGGGCAGCGCCTACGAGCAGTACTTC.

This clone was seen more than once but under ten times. The CDR3 DNA reads as TGTGCCAGCAGTGAACCGGGACAGCGCTCCTACGAGCAGTACTTC. As protein: CASSEPGQRSYEQYF. The chain recombines TRBV6-1 with TRBJ2-7; 7 bases line up with TRBD1. The CDR3 spans 15 residues. Germline-derived CDR1 and CDR2 are MNHNS and SASEGT. Trimming took 2 bases from V and 0 from J; bases not matched to a gene: 4.

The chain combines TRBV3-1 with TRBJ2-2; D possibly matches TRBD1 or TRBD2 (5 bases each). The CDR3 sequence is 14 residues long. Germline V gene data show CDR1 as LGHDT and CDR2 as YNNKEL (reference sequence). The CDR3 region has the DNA TGTGGGTGCAGCCAATTTTCGGGACCTGGGGAGCTGTTTTTT. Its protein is CGCSQFSGPGELFF. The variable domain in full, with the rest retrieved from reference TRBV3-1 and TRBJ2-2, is DTAVSQTPKYLVTQMGNDKSIKCEQNLGHDTMYWYKQDSKKFLKIMFSYNNKELIINETVPNRFSPKSPDKAHLNLHINSLELGDSAVYFCGCSQFSGPGELFFGEGSRLTVL.

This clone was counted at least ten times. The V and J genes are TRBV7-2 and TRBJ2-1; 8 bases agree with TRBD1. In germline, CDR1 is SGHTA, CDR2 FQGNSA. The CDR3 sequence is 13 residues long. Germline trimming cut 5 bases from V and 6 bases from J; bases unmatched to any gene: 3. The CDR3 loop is CASSRTGGNEQFF. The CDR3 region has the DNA TGTGCCAGCAGCCGCACAGGGGGCAATGAGCAGTTCTTC. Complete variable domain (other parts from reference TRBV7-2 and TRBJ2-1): GAGVSQSPSNKVTEKGKDVELRCDPISGHTALYWYRQSLGQGLEFLIYFQGNSAPDKSGLPSDRFSAERTGGSVSTLTIQRTQQEDSAVYLCASSRTGGNEQFFGPGTRLTVL.

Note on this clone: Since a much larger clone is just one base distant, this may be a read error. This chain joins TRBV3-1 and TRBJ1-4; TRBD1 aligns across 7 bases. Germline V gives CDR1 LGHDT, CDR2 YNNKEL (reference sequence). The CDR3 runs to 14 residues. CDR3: CARSPTGANEKLFF. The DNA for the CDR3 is TGTGCCAGAAGTCCTACAGGGGCCAATGAAAAACTGTTCTTT.

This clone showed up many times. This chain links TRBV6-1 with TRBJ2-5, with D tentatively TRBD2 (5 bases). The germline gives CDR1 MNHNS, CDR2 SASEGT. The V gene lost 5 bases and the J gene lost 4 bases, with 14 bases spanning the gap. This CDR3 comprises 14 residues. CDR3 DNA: TGTGCCAGCAGTTTCGGGATGGACCCAGAGACCCAGTACTTC. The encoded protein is CASSFGMDPETQYF.

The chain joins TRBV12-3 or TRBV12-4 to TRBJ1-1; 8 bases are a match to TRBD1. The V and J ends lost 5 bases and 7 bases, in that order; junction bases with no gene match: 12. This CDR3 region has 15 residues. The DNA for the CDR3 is TGTGCCAGCAGTCCCCGGACAGGGTCTCCCTTTGAAGCTTTCTTT. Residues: CASSPRTGSPFEAFF.

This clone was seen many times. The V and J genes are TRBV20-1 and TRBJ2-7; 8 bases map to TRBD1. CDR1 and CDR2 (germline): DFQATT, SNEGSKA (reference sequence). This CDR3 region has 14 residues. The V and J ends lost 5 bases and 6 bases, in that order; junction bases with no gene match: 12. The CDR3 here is CSARHRTGTIEQYF. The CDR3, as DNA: TGCAGTGCTCGTCACAGGACAGGGACGATCGAGCAGTACTTC.

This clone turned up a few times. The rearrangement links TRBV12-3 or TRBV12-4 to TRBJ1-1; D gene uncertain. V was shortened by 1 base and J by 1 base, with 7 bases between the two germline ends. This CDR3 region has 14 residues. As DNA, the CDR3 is TGTGCCAGCAGTTTAGGAGCCGCGAACACTGAAGCTTTCTTT. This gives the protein CASSLGAANTEAFF.

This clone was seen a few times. The DNA of the CDR3 is TGTGCCAGCAGTCATGGACTAGCGGGGCCCCAAGAGACCCAGTACTTC. As protein: CASSHGLAGPQETQYF. This chain joins TRBV6-1 and TRBJ2-5, with 12 bases matching TRBD2. V was pared by 5 bases and J by 1 base, with 5 bases of the junction left unmatched. CDR1 and CDR2 from the germline V gene are MNHNS and SASEGT. The CDR3 runs to 16 residues.

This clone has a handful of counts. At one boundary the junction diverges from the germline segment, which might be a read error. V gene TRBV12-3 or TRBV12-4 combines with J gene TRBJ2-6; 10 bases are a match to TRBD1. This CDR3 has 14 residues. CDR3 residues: CASSPGTGAYVLTF. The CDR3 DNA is TGTGCCAGCAGTCCGGGGACAGGGGCCTACGTCCTGACTTTC.